One and the same sample provided the 24 T cell receptor beta chains below, sequenced in a study of blood T cell repertoires in COVID-19. Repertoires were generated with immunoSEQ multiplex PCR, while TCRdb's copy carries only in-frame clones and drops some. The sample holds tens of thousands of clones, roughly 86% seen once. Sequencing was done on a sample of peripheral blood. The receptors were sampled from a man aged 45 to 65 with active or convalescent COVID-19.

The chain employs TRBV3-1 (or the pseudogene TRBV3-2) and TRBJ1-5; 9 bases are shared with TRBD1. The germline V gene encodes CDR1 LGHDT and CDR2 YNNKEL (reference sequence). Trimming removed 3 bases from V and 4 bases from J; junction bases left unmatched: 4. The CDR3 sequence is 15 residues long. CDR3 region: CASSQGQGGNQPQHF. CDR3 nucleotide sequence: TGTGCCAGCAGCCAGGGACAGGGAGGGAATCAGCCCCAGCATTTT.

This clone occurred a few times. The chain carries TRBV27 and TRBJ2-3; 8 positions agree with TRBD1. The CDR3 is made up of 14 amino acids. The junction had 7 bases not matched to a gene; V was cut back by 6 bases and J by 5 bases. Germline-derived CDR1 and CDR2 are MNHEY and SMNVEV (reference sequence). The CDR3 nucleotides read TGTGCCAGCAGCCGGCAGGGGGCAAGAGATACGCAGTATTTT. Protein sequence: CASSRQGARDTQYF.

This rearrangement joins TRBV15 to TRBJ2-2; tentatively, D is TRBD1 (6 bases). The germline V and J ends were trimmed by 0 bases and 1 base, with 12 bases remaining between them. CDR3 length: 17 amino acids. Germline V gives CDR1 LNHNV, CDR2 YYDKDF (reference sequence). The CDR3, as DNA: TGTGCCACCAGCAGAGATGGGCTGGGACAGAACACCGGGGAGCTGTTTTTT. This encodes CATSRDGLGQNTGELFF.

The CDR3 DNA is TGTGCCAGCAGCTTCGGGGAAGGGGAGACCCAGTACTTC. It yields the protein CASSFGEGETQYF. V and J are TRBV5-6 and TRBJ2-5; D is possibly TRBD2 (5 bases). Trimming took 2 bases from V and 5 from J, leaving 10 bases between them. This CDR3 comprises 13 residues. The germline V gene has CDR1 SGHDT and CDR2 YYEEEE.

The V gene is TRBV7-2, the J gene TRBJ1-1; D remains ambiguous. The CDR3 totals 13 residues. Germline-derived CDR1 and CDR2 are SGHTA and FQGNSA. The V and J ends lost 3 bases and 1 base respectively, with 6 bases between them. The CDR3 DNA is TGTGCCAGCAGCTTTACCAGGAACACTGAAGCTTTCTTT. Its protein product is CASSFTRNTEAFF. The variable domain in full, completed from reference TRBV7-2 and TRBJ1-1, reads GAGVSQSPSNKVTEKGKDVELRCDPISGHTALYWYRQSLGQGLEFLIYFQGNSAPDKSGLPSDRFSAERTGGSVSTLTIQRTQQEDSAVYLCASSFTRNTEAFFGQGTRLTVV.

This clone was detected only a few times. This sequence joins TRBV19 and TRBJ1-5; TRBD1 matches 10 bases. The junction had 8 bases not matched to a gene; V was cut back by 5 bases and J by 1 base. The germline CDR1 and CDR2 sequences are LNHDA and SQIVND (reference sequence). The CDR3 totals 17 residues. CDR3 bases: TGTGCCAGTAGTGAACTAGACAGGGGGCGAAGCAATCAGCCCCAGCATTTT. This codes for CASSELDRGRSNQPQHF.

V and J are TRBV12-3 or TRBV12-4 and TRBJ2-7, with 7 nucleotides matching TRBD1. The V gene end was trimmed by 5 bases and the J gene end by 3 bases; junction bases not matched to a gene: 4. The CDR3 is made up of 13 amino acids. The CDR3 region is CASSRQGIYEQYF. CDR3 coding DNA: TGTGCCAGCAGTAGACAGGGAATCTACGAGCAGTACTTC.

V is TRBV6-4 and J is TRBJ2-3, with 9 bases aligning to TRBD2. There are 15 residues in the CDR3. Germline CDR1 is MRHNA and CDR2 is SNTAGT. V lost 7 bases and J lost 3; bases outside the gene matches: 8. CDR3 nucleotides: TGTGCCAGCACAGAGCGGGGGGACCTGACAGATACGCAGTATTTT. Amino acids: CASTERGDLTDTQYF.

The V gene is TRBV5-5, the J gene TRBJ2-7, with a weak D call TRBD1 (6 bases). The CDR3 length is 13 residues. V lost 4 bases and J lost 2, with 10 bases in between. Germline lookup yields CDR1 SGHKS and CDR2 YYEKEE (reference sequence). The CDR3 region is CASSRTGPYEQYF. Here the CDR3 DNA reads TGTGCCAGCAGCCGCACAGGGCCCTACGAGCAGTACTTC.

The chain is built from TRBV12-3 or TRBV12-4 and TRBJ2-1; 7 bases match TRBD2. J lost 8 bases, V lost 6 bases, and 4 bases had no gene match. The CDR3 runs 12 residues. In nucleotides, the CDR3 is TGTGCCAGCAGAGGACTAGTCGATGAGCAGTTCTTC. Translation: CASRGLVDEQFF.

This clone was counted once. The rearrangement uses TRBV3-1 (or the pseudogene TRBV3-2) and TRBJ2-2; D is ambiguous. This CDR3 has 15 residues. V was cut by 0 bases and J by 0 bases, with 5 bases left in between. Germline CDR1 LGHDT, CDR2 YNNKEL (reference sequence). CDR3 region: CASSQDPTNTGELFF. In DNA form, the CDR3 reads TGTGCCAGCAGCCAAGATCCCACGAACACCGGGGAGCTGTTTTTT.

J is TRBJ2-3 and V is TRBV2; D may be TRBD2 (5 bases). The germline V and J ends were trimmed by 5 bases and 6 bases, with 12 bases remaining between them. The CDR3 sequence is 13 residues long. Germline CDR1 reads SNHLY; CDR2 reads FYNNEI. The CDR3 reads CASSQLVADTQYF. In nucleotides, the CDR3 is TGTGCCAGCAGTCAACTAGTTGCGGATACGCAGTATTTT.

This clone was recorded a few times. This chain connects TRBV5-1 to TRBJ2-7, with 10 nucleotides matching TRBD1. The junction had 6 bases not matched to a gene; V was cut back by 4 bases and J by 5 bases. The CDR3 length is 14 residues. Per germline, CDR1 SGHRS and CDR2 YFSETQ. The CDR3 here is CASSMGQGLHEQYF. The CDR3 bases are TGCGCCAGCAGCATGGGACAGGGGTTACACGAGCAGTACTTC. Full variable domain (remainder filled in from reference TRBV5-1 and TRBJ2-7): KAGVTQTPRYLIKTRGQQVTLSCSPISGHRSVSWYQQTPGQGLQFLFEYFSETQRNKGNFPGRFSGRQFSNSRSEMNVSTLELGDSALYLCASSMGQGLHEQYFGPGTRLTVT.

The chain uses TRBV25-1 and TRBJ1-1; 8 bases map to TRBD1. Germline V CDR1 and CDR2: MGHDK, SYGVNS. The CDR3 extends over 15 amino acids. V was clipped by 4 bases and J by 6 bases; unmatched bases: 10. The CDR3 protein is CASSARTGFYPEAFF. Written as DNA, the CDR3 is TGTGCCAGCAGTGCCCGGACAGGGTTCTATCCTGAAGCTTTCTTT.

The V and J genes are TRBV6-5 and TRBJ2-1; 10 nucleotides line up with TRBD2. The CDR3 covers 15 residues. In germline, CDR1 is MNHEY, CDR2 SVGAGI. V gave up 10 bases and J gave up 4 bases; unmatched junction bases: 10. CDR3: CATILASGGYNEQFF. Here the CDR3 DNA reads TGTGCCACCATACTTGCTAGCGGGGGTTACAATGAGCAGTTCTTC.

The chain is built from TRBV30 and TRBJ2-3; a weak D match, TRBD1 (6 bases). CDR1 is GTSNPN, CDR2 SVGIG, per germline (reference sequence). The CDR3 totals 15 residues. V was pared by 0 bases and J by 0 bases, with 10 bases between. The CDR3 loop reads CAWSVTGISTDTQYF. CDR3 nucleotide sequence: TGTGCCTGGAGTGTAACAGGGATTAGCACAGATACGCAGTATTTT.

The chain recombines TRBV9 with TRBJ2-2; 11 bases map to TRBD1. The CDR3 contains 14 residues. Germline V gives CDR1 SGDLS, CDR2 YYNGEE. The J segment lost 7 bases and the V segment lost 5 bases, leaving 4 bases of the junction unmatched. The CDR3 DNA sequence: TGTGCCAGCAGGGGACAGGGGGTGAACGGGGAGCTGTTTTTT. Amino acid sequence: CASRGQGVNGELFF. Combining the CDR3 with reference TRBV9 and TRBJ2-2 gives the whole variable domain DSGVTQTPKHLITATGQRVTLRCSPRSGDLSVYWYQQSLDQGLQFLIQYYNGEERAKGNILERFSAQQFPDLHSELNLSSLELGDSALYFCASRGQGVNGELFFGEGSRLTVL.

The V gene is TRBV12-5, the J gene TRBJ2-2; the match to TRBD1 covers 8 bases. The CDR3 extends over 14 amino acids. Trimming took 1 base from V and 8 from J; bases not matched to a gene: 3. Germline V gene lookup returns CDR1 LGHNT and CDR2 FRNRAP. The CDR3 loop reads CASGLDRGIGELFF. The CDR3 DNA follows: TGTGCTAGTGGTTTGGACAGGGGGATTGGGGAGCTGTTTTTT.

The chain combines TRBV6-5 with TRBJ2-2; D unclear. The V end was cut by 6 bases, the J end by 6 bases, with 8 bases between. Germline-derived CDR1 and CDR2 are MNHEY and SVGAGI. The CDR3 length is 12 residues. In DNA, the CDR3 is TGTGCCAGCAGGTCTGTGTCCGGGGAGCTGTTTTTT. It yields the protein CASRSVSGELFF.

This rearrangement joins TRBV6-5 to TRBJ1-6; D remains unclear. The CDR3 covers 15 residues. Per germline, CDR1 MNHEY and CDR2 SVGAGI. V was cut by 5 bases and J by 7 bases, with 15 bases left in between. The CDR3 here is CASSIRTGNNSPLHF. The CDR3 DNA is TGTGCCAGCAGTATCAGAACCGGGAACAATTCACCCCTCCACTTT.

This clone was detected a few times. The CDR3 loop is CASSGLAFNEQFF. Here the CDR3 DNA reads TGTGCCAGCAGTGGACTAGCGTTCAATGAGCAGTTCTTC. The chain carries TRBV2 and TRBJ2-1, with 8 bases matching TRBD2. This CDR3 is built from 13 residues. V trimming: 4 bases; J trimming: 6 bases; junction bases outside the gene matches: 2. Germline CDR1 reads SNHLY; CDR2 reads FYNNEI.

The chain employs TRBV6-5 and TRBJ2-7; D is perhaps TRBD1 (6 bases). The CDR3 is 15 residues long. CDR1 is MNHEY and CDR2 is SVGAGI in the germline V gene. V was clipped by 0 bases and J by 0 bases, with 9 bases between them. The CDR3 sequence is CASSYSQGSSYEQYV. For the CDR3, the DNA is TGTGCCAGCAGTTACTCACAGGGTAGCTCCTACGAGCAGTACGTC.

The rearrangement uses TRBV10-1 and TRBJ2-2, with TRBD1 as a possible D gene (5 bases). This CDR3 has 13 amino acids. Germline V lookup: CDR1 WNHNN, CDR2 SYGVQD (reference sequence). With 6 bases removed from V and 5 bases from J, the gap between germline ends came to 10 bases. This CDR3 reads CASRRGDTGELFF. The DNA of the CDR3 is TGCGCCAGCAGAAGGGGTGATACCGGGGAGCTGTTTTTT.

The chain has TRBV19 and TRBJ2-5; the match to TRBD2 covers 8 bases. The CDR3 is made up of 15 amino acids. J lost 1 base, V lost 7 bases, and 8 bases had no gene match. Looked up from germline, CDR1 is LNHDA and CDR2 is SQIVND (reference sequence). The CDR3: CASTPGGGLQETQYF. The CDR3 DNA follows: TGTGCCAGTACGCCCGGGGGGGGGCTCCAAGAGACCCAGTACTTC.